This T cell receptor (beta chain) was observed in a study of OX40 agonist ivuxolimab in advanced cancers. In the study overall: Previous treatment with anti-PD-1, anti-PD-L1 or anti-CTLA-4 therapy was allowed; approximately 40% had received some. Study findings and constraints: Among expanded peripheral T cells, antigen specificity went undetermined. Clonal expansion by week 6 occurred in CD4+ and CD8+ blood T cells (at 0.1 to 3.0 mg/kg).

Germline CDR1 is LGHNA and CDR2 is YNFKEQ. Losses at the gene ends were 4 bases for V and 3 bases for J; bases not matched to a gene: 10. CDR3 length: 16 amino acids. The repertoire was sequenced with immunoSEQ multiplex PCR; TCRdb's copy has only in-frame clones and lacks some. The sample holds 40,000 or so clones; about 83% are singletons and the top ten take about a third. To note about this clone: Its antigen is not identified.

The chain uses TRBV4-2 and TRBJ1-2, with 8 bases that match TRBD1. The sequence was collected from an adult with an advanced solid tumor such as melanoma, head and neck, liver or kidney cancer. Here the sequenced sample was CD4+ or CD8+ T cells sorted from blood, taken in a trial of the OX40 agonist ivuxolimab. The CDR3 is CASSPSWQGADYGYTF. In nucleotides, the CDR3 is TGTGCCAGCAGCCCTTCTTGGCAGGGGGCAGACTATGGCTACACCTTC.